One and the same sample provided the 24 T cell receptor beta chains below, sequenced in a study of CD8+ T cells in alopecia areata. Extraction and reverse transcription of RNA yielded cDNA as the sequencing template. Profiling relied on immunoSEQ multiplex PCR, and the TCRdb table lists in-frame clones only, not all of them. This table has 50,000 to 65,000 clones, around 45% appearing once. Treatment noted: oral pan-JAK inhibitor, 5-10 mg twice daily. The input for sequencing was CD8+ T cells sorted from blood, taken around week 37, from a patient treated with tofacitinib. Receptor source: a human donor with alopecia areata.

The J gene is TRBJ1-4, the V gene TRBV15, with a possible D match to TRBD1 (5 bases). The V end was cut by 0 bases, the J end by 8 bases, with 7 bases between. The CDR3 covers 13 residues. The germline V gene encodes CDR1 LNHNV and CDR2 YYDKDF (reference sequence). The CDR3 reads CATSRDRDEKLFF. The DNA for the CDR3 is TGTGCCACCAGCAGAGATAGGGACGAAAAACTGTTTTTT.

The chain uses TRBV30 and TRBJ2-7, with D possibly being TRBD2 (7 bases). Germline V gene lookup returns CDR1 GTSNPN and CDR2 SVGIG (reference sequence). The V end lost 4 bases, the J end lost 2 bases, and 12 bases lay between the germline ends. This CDR3 comprises 13 residues. DNA for the CDR3: TGTGCCTGGAAAGCGGGACATGCCTACGAGCAGTACTTC. This codes for CAWKAGHAYEQYF.

The chain carries TRBV20-1 and TRBJ1-4; D is undetermined. CDR1 and CDR2 from the germline V gene are DFQATT and SNEGSKA (reference sequence). The CDR3 has 10 residues. V lost 3 bases and J 8 bases, leaving 4 bases between the germline ends. For the CDR3, the DNA is TGCAGTGCTAGCGGAGAAAAACTGTTTTTT. Protein product: CSASGEKLFF.

J is TRBJ1-2 and V is TRBV4-1, with TRBD1 matching over 10 bases. Germline lookup yields CDR1 MGHRA and CDR2 YSYEKL. The V segment lost 4 bases and the J segment 8 bases; nucleotides outside the gene matches: 10. The CDR3 runs to 15 residues. CDR3 nucleotides: TGCGCCAGCAGCCCCCGGCTCGACAGGGGGCAGGGCTACACCTTC. It encodes CASSPRLDRGQGYTF.

This clone was seen only once. The V and J genes are TRBV14 and TRBJ1-5; D uncertain. In germline, CDR1 is SGHDN, CDR2 FVKESK. The CDR3 sequence is 14 residues long. Trimming left V 2 bases short and J 0 bases short, with 5 bases between. The CDR3 DNA reads as TGTGCCAGCAGCCAAAGGAATAGCAATCAGCCCCAGCATTTT. Protein sequence: CASSQRNSNQPQHF.

Only a few counts were recorded for this clone. One end of the junction varies from germline; a read error may be responsible. V is TRBV7-7 and J is TRBJ2-2; D remains ambiguous. CDR1 and CDR2 from the germline V gene are SSHAT and FNYEAQ (reference sequence). This CDR3 contains 14 residues. This CDR3 is CASSFYTSGGELFF. The CDR3 nucleotides read TGTGCTAGCAGCTTCTATACTTCGGGCGGGGAGCTGTTTTTT.

The chain is built from TRBV11-2 and TRBJ2-5; perhaps D is TRBD1 or TRBD2 (5 bases each). This CDR3 has 14 residues. Trimming left V 5 bases short and J 5 bases short, with 15 bases between. Germline CDR1 SGHAT, CDR2 FQNNGV. CDR3 region: CASSLTGGLETQYF. For the CDR3, the DNA is TGTGCCAGCAGCCTCACTGGGGGTTTGGAGACCCAGTACTTC.

The gene calls are TRBV19 and TRBJ2-3, with D tentatively TRBD2 (6 bases). The V gene's germline CDR1 is LNHDA and CDR2 SQIVND (reference sequence). This CDR3 comprises 11 residues. V lost 5 bases to trimming and J lost 8 bases, with 8 bases between them. Here the CDR3 reads CASSLGGTQYF. The CDR3 nucleotides are TGTGCCAGTAGTTTGGGGGGTACGCAGTATTTT.

The chain links TRBV29-1 to TRBJ2-7; TRBD2 is a possible D gene (5 bases). The V end was cut by 1 base, the J end by 0 bases, with 10 bases between. This CDR3 spans 14 amino acids. CDR1 and CDR2 (germline): SQVTM, ANQGSEA. This CDR3 reads CSVEGGQSSYEQYF. The CDR3 bases are TGCAGCGTTGAAGGAGGGCAGAGCTCCTACGAGCAGTACTTC.

This clone was picked up many times. This chain links TRBV7-9 with TRBJ2-1; D unresolved. CDR1 is SEHNR and CDR2 is FQNEAQ in the germline V gene (reference sequence). V lost 1 base to trimming and J lost 8 bases, with 15 bases between them. The CDR3 has 15 amino acids. This CDR3 is CASSLDDTQVDEQFF. The DNA of the CDR3 is TGTGCCAGCAGCTTAGATGATACTCAGGTGGATGAGCAGTTCTTC.

This clone was seen a handful of times. The V gene is TRBV4-3, the J gene TRBJ2-3; possible D gene TRBD2, 5 bases. Germline CDR1 and CDR2: LGHNA and YSLEER. The CDR3 spans 14 residues. Trimming pared 1 base from V and 4 bases from J, leaving 9 bases between. The CDR3 protein is CASSQALAADTQYF. CDR3 coding DNA: TGCGCCAGCAGCCAAGCGCTAGCCGCAGATACGCAGTATTTT.

The rearrangement joins TRBV15 to TRBJ2-2, with 10 bases matching TRBD1. Germline V gives CDR1 LNHNV, CDR2 YYDKDF (reference sequence). Trimming cost V 0 bases and J 7 bases; bases outside gene matches: 5. The CDR3 runs to 16 residues. CDR3 protein: CATSREGQGIVGELFF. The CDR3 DNA follows: TGTGCCACCAGCAGAGAGGGACAGGGGATAGTCGGGGAGCTGTTTTTT.

The V and J genes are TRBV9 and TRBJ2-7; no clear D gene. Germline V lookup: CDR1 SGDLS, CDR2 YYNGEE. This CDR3 spans 14 amino acids. Trimming pared 0 bases from V and 0 bases from J, leaving 7 bases between. Here the CDR3 DNA reads TGTGCCAGCAGCGTAGCGGCGGCCTCCTACGAGCAGTACTTC. Amino acids: CASSVAAASYEQYF.

This clone was recorded a few times. V usage is TRBV23-1 and J usage is TRBJ2-7; 9 bases line up with TRBD2. TRBV23-1 is an ORF, with its function uncertain. This CDR3 spans 18 amino acids. V gave up 1 base and J gave up 0 bases; unmatched junction bases: 10. The CDR3: CASSQLVSGSVSSYEQYF. The CDR3 region has the DNA TGCGCCAGCAGTCAATTGGTTAGCGGGAGCGTTAGCTCCTACGAGCAGTACTTC.

This clone was seen a few times. V usage is TRBV9 and J usage is TRBJ2-1, with 7 nucleotides matching TRBD2. V was clipped by 2 bases and J by 7 bases; unmatched bases: 6. The CDR3 contains 14 residues. The V gene's germline CDR1 is SGDLS and CDR2 YYNGEE. The CDR3 DNA reads as TGTGCCAGCAGCGTGGCTAGCGGAGAGAATGAGCAGTTCTTC. Its protein is CASSVASGENEQFF.

The chain uses TRBV7-2 and TRBJ1-3; a weak D match, TRBD1 (5 bases). V lost 5 bases and J lost 0, with 11 bases in between. Germline lookup yields CDR1 SGHTA and CDR2 FQGNSA. The length of the CDR3 is 15 residues. The CDR3: CASSATTVSGNTIYF. The CDR3 region has the DNA TGTGCCAGCAGCGCAACGACAGTCTCTGGAAACACCATATATTTT. Filled out from reference TRBV7-2 and TRBJ1-3, the complete variable domain reads GAGVSQSPSNKVTEKGKDVELRCDPISGHTALYWYRQSLGQGLEFLIYFQGNSAPDKSGLPSDRFSAERTGGSVSTLTIQRTQQEDSAVYLCASSATTVSGNTIYFGEGSWLTVV.

This chain connects TRBV2 to TRBJ2-5; 12 nucleotides line up with TRBD1. The trim removed 6 bases at V and 5 bases at J, leaving 7 bases unmatched. Germline V gene data show CDR1 as SNHLY and CDR2 as FYNNEI. CDR3 size: 15 residues. CDR3 DNA sequence: TGTGCCAGCAGAGGGGGACAGGGGGCGGAGGAGACCCAGTACTTC. Its translation is CASRGGQGAEETQYF.

This clone has a handful of counts. Relative to the germline gene, one junction end is altered; a read error may explain this. The chain employs TRBV27 and TRBJ2-2; TRBD2 might be the D (6 bases). Germline lookup yields CDR1 MNHEY and CDR2 SMNVEV (reference sequence). This CDR3 is 17 amino acids long. In DNA form, the CDR3 reads TGTGCCAGCAGTTTAAGCCGGGTAGCGGCGAAGACCGGGGAGCTGTTTTTT. This encodes CASSLSRVAAKTGELFF.

The V and J genes are TRBV4-1 and TRBJ1-2; D remains unclear. Trimming took off 4 bases at V and 0 bases at J, with 12 bases between the two ends. The CDR3 extends over 15 amino acids. Germline CDR1 is MGHRA and CDR2 is YSYEKL. The CDR3 DNA sequence: TGCGCCAGCAGCCCCAGAACGGTAGCTAACTATGGCTACACCTTC. Translation: CASSPRTVANYGYTF.

The rearrangement uses TRBV7-9 and TRBJ2-3; D is unresolved. V gave up 5 bases and J gave up 2 bases, with 14 bases separating them. The CDR3 has 15 residues. Germline V gives CDR1 SEHNR, CDR2 FQNEAQ (reference sequence). CDR3 loop: CASSPSFENTDTQYF. Here the CDR3 DNA reads TGTGCCAGCAGCCCCTCTTTCGAAAACACAGATACGCAGTATTTT.

This chain links TRBV29-1 with TRBJ1-2, with D uncertain. CDR1 and CDR2 from the germline V gene are SQVTM and ANQGSEA. CDR3 length: 11 residues. The germline V and J ends were trimmed by 5 bases and 9 bases, with 13 bases remaining between them. The CDR3 bases are TGCAGCGTTCCCGAAGGCTCCCGCTACACCTTC. This sequence encodes CSVPEGSRYTF.

A few counts support this clone. The chain is built from TRBV7-2 and TRBJ2-5, with D maybe TRBD2 (7 bases). V lost 1 base, J lost 3 bases, and 15 bases lay in between. The germline CDR1 and CDR2 sequences are SGHTA and FQGNSA. CDR3 length: 16 amino acids. The CDR3 reads CASSLGVGGPKETQYF. In DNA, the CDR3 is TGTGCCAGCAGCTTAGGCGTCGGGGGGCCAAAAGAGACCCAGTACTTC.

Concerning this clone itself: This same CDR3 is encoded by further DNA sequences in the sample. The chain employs TRBV27 and TRBJ2-7; TRBD1 matches 8 bases. V shed 8 bases and J 3 bases; nucleotides not matched to a gene: 6. Germline CDR1 MNHEY, CDR2 SMNVEV (reference sequence). The CDR3 is 13 residues long. CDR3 region: CASGGTGGYEQYF. For the CDR3, the DNA is TGTGCCAGCGGGGGAACAGGGGGCTACGAGCAGTACTTC.

The chain uses TRBV20-1 and TRBJ2-7; 7 nucleotides line up with TRBD1. Germline CDR1 and CDR2: DFQATT and SNEGSKA (reference sequence). CDR3 length equals 11 residues. The CDR3 sequence is CRGTDSYEQYF. The CDR3 bases are TGCAGGGGGACAGATTCCTACGAGCAGTACTTC.